This T cell receptor beta chain was recorded in a study of cytomegalovirus exposure and HLA in healthy donors. The PCR contained 60 Vbeta and 13 Jbeta primers. Here immunoSEQ multiplex PCR was the method, and the copy in TCRdb shows in-frame clones only, minus some. The sample carries about 190,000 clones, 65% to 85% recorded once. Whole-study findings and limits: A later analysis linked a missense DCLRE1C variant to TCR beta V- and J-gene trimming.

Worth noting for this clone: Its antigen is unidentified.

The CDR3 covers 15 residues. The germline gives CDR1 SGHTA, CDR2 FQGNSA. V lost 3 bases to trimming and J lost 5 bases, with 14 bases between them. The origin of this receptor is a man in his fifties in good health and CMV-seronegative. This rearrangement joins TRBV7-2 to TRBJ2-1; weak D call: TRBD2 (6 bases). Sequencing was done on a sample of PBMCs. CDR3 DNA: TGTGCCAGCAGCTTGGCGGGACCAGGAAACAATGAGCAGTTCTTC. Its protein product is CASSLAGPGNNEQFF.